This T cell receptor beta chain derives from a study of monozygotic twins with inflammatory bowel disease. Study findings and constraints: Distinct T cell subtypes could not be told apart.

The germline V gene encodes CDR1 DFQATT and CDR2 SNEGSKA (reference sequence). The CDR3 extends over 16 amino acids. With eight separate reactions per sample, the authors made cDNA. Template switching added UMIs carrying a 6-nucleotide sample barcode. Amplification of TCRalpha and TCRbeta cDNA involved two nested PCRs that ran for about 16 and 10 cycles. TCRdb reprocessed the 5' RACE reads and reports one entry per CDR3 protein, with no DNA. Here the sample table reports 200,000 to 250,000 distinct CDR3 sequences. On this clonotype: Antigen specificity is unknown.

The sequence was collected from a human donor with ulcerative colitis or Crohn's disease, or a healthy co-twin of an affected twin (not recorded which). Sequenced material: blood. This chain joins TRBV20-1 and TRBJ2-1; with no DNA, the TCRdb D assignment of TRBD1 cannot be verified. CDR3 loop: CSARDATRGSLNEQFF.